This TCR beta chain is from a study of identical twins' blood T cells. This CDR3 has 14 residues. CDR1 and CDR2 from the germline V gene are LNHDA and SQIVND (reference sequence). V lost 7 bases and J 9 bases, leaving 16 bases between the germline ends. From the 5' RACE reads, TCRdb called clonotypes with MiXCR, one entry per CDR3 protein. The data show 300,000 to 450,000 distinct CDR3 sequences, over 25% seen once. Sample: PBMCs. V usage is TRBV19 and J usage is TRBJ1-6; no reliable D call. This TCR was recovered from a woman aged 18-49 years in good health. The DNA of the CDR3 is TGTGCCAGTACCCTCCTCGGAGGCATTTCACCCCTCCACTTT. It yields the protein CASTLLGGISPLHF.